Described below is a single TCR beta chain sequence and its context. Template material for TCR beta VDJ and CDR3 profiling consisted of genomic DNA. TCRdb re-derived calls from the reads in MiXCR, one entry per CDR3 protein. The repertoire holds approximately 120,000 distinct CDR3 sequences, less than 50% seen once, with 2.6% in the top ten. Flow cytometry had shown expanded CD8+CD57+ cells in the patients chosen for sequencing. Blood sampling was performed on the patients, and none of them had received therapy by then. The sample belongs to a study of CD8+CD57+ T cells in acquired aplastic anemia. Study details: Quantities of DNA derived from sorted CD4+ and CD8+ cells averaged approximately 3 ug.

The CDR3 sequence is 13 residues long. V was clipped by 6 bases and J by 10 bases, with 18 bases between them. Germline V gene data show CDR1 as MNHEY and CDR2 as SVGEGT. The rearrangement joins TRBV6-2 or TRBV6-3 to TRBJ1-2; possibly TRBD1 for D (5 bases). This TCR derives from a human donor with aplastic anemia. Sequenced: sorted CD4+, CD8+, or CD8+CD57+ T cells (not recorded which) from PBMCs. CDR3 sequence reads: CASSPYKAGIYTF. The CDR3 DNA sequence: TGTGCCAGCAGCCCGTATAAAGCAGGGATCTACACCTTC.